The T cell receptor beta chain described here comes from a study of radiotherapy plus CTLA-4 blockade in lung cancer. Study-wide results and limits: Clones of tumor-derived TCRs expanded in blood after radiotherapy plus ipilimumab.

CTLA-4 blockade using ipilimumab, together with focal radiation, was received by patients with chemo-refractory metastatic non-small-cell lung cancer. Of note for this clone: Its specificity is not known.

Data came from immunoSEQ multiplex PCR; TCRdb stores just in-frame clones and leaves some out. The sample yields roughly 80,000 clones, 60% to 85% seen once. Trimming cost V 6 bases and J 5 bases, with 16 bases left between them. The CDR3 runs 14 residues. Looked up from germline, CDR1 is MDHEN and CDR2 is SYDVKM. The sample in question was peripheral blood, obtained from a patient treated with radiotherapy plus ipilimumab. This chain connects TRBV28 to TRBJ1-1; TRBD1 might be the D (6 bases). This TCR was recovered from a human donor with non-small cell lung cancer who had a partial response to radiotherapy plus ipilimumab. Some clones in this sample may be carry-over from other donors' samples. The CDR3 DNA reads as TGTGCCAGCAGCCTGGGGGGGGCTAGAACTGAAGCTTTCTTT. Its translation: CASSLGGARTEAFF.